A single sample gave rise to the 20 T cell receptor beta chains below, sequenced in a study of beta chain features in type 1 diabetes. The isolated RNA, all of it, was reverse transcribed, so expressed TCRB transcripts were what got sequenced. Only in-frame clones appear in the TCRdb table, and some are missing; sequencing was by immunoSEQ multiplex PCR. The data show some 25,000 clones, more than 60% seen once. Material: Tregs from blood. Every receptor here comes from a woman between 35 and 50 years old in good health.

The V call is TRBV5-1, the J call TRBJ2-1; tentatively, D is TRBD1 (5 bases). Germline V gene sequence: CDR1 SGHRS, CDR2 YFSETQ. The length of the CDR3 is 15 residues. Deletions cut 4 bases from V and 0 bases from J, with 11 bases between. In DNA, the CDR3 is TGCGCCAGCAGCCCTGGGGCGATCTCCTACAATGAGCAGTTCTTC. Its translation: CASSPGAISYNEQFF.

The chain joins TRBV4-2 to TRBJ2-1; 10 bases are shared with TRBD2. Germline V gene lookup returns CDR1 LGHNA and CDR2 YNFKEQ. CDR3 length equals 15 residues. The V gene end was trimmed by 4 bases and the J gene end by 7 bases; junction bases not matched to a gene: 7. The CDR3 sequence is CASSRSSGGGNEQFF. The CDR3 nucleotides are TGTGCCAGCAGCCGATCTAGCGGGGGAGGGAATGAGCAGTTCTTC.

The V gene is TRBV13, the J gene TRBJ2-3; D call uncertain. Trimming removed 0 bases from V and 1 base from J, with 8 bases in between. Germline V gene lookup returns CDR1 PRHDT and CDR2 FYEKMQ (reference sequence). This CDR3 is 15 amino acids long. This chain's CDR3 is CASSLGYSGTDTQYF. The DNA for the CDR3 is TGTGCCAGCAGCTTAGGGTACTCTGGCACAGATACGCAGTATTTT.

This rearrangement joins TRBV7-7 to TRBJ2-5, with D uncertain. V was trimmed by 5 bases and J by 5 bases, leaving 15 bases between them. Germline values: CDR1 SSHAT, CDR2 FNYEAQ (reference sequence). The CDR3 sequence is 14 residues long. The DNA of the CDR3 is TGTGCCAGCAGCCTAGACATGGTATCGGAGACCCAGTACTTC. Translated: CASSLDMVSETQYF.

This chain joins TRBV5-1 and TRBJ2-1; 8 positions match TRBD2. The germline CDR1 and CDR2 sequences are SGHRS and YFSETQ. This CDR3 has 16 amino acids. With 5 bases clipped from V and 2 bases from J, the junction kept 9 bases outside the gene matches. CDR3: CASSLTGGRTYNEQFF. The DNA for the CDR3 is TGCGCCAGCAGTCTTACGGGGGGGCGTACCTACAATGAGCAGTTCTTC.

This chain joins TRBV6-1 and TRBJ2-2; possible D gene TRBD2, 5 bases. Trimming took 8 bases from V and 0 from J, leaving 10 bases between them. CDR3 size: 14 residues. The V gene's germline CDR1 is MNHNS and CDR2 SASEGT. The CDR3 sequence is CASSDYANTGELFF. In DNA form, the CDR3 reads TGTGCCAGCTCCGACTACGCGAACACCGGGGAGCTGTTTTTT.

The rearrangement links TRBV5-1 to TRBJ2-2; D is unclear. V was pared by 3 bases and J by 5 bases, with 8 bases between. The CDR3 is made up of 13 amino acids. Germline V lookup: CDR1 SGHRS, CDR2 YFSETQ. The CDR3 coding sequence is TGCGCCAGCAGCTCTTCGCGGACCGGGGAGCTGTTTTTT. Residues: CASSSSRTGELFF.

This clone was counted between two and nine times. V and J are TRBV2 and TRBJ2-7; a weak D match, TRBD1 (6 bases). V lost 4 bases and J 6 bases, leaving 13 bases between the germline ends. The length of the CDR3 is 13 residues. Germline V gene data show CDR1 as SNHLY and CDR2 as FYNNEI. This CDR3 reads CASSVTGFSEQYF. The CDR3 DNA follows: TGTGCCAGCAGTGTTACAGGGTTCTCCGAGCAGTACTTC.

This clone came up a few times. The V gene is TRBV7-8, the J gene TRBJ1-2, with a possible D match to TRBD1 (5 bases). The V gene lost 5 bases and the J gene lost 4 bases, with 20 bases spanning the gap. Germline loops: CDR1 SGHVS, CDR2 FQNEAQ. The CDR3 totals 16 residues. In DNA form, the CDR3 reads TGTGCCAGCAGCCCCTTGGGGACGGGAGTGGGCTATGGCTACACCTTC. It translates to CASSPLGTGVGYGYTF.

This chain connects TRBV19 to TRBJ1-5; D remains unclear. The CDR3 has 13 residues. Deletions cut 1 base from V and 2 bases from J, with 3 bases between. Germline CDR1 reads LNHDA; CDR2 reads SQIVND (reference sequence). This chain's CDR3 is CASSIAGNQPQHF. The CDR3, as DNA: TGTGCCAGTAGTATAGCTGGCAATCAGCCCCAGCATTTT.

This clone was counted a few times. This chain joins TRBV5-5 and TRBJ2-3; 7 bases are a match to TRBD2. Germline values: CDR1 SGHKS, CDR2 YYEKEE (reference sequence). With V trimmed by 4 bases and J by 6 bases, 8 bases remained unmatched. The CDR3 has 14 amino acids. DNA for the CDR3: TGTGCCAGCAGCCGAAGCGGGACTGTGGATACGCAGTATTTT. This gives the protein CASSRSGTVDTQYF.

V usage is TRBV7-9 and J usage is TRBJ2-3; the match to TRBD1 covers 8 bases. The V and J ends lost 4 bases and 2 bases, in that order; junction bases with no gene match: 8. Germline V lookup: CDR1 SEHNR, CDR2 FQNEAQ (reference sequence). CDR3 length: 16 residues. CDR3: CASSSPRTGYTDTQYF. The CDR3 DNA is TGTGCCAGCAGCTCTCCACGGACAGGGTACACAGATACGCAGTATTTT.

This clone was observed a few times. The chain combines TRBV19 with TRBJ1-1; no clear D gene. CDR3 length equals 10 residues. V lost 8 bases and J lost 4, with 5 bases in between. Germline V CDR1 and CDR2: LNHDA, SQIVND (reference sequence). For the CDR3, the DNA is TGTGCCAGTGGGCCCACTGAAGCTTTCTTT. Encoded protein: CASGPTEAFF.

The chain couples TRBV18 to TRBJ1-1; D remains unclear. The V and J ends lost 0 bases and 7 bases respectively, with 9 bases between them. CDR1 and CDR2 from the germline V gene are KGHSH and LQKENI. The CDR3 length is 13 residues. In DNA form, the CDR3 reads TGTGCCAGCTCACCACCAGCGAACTTTGAAGCTTTCTTT. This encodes CASSPPANFEAFF.

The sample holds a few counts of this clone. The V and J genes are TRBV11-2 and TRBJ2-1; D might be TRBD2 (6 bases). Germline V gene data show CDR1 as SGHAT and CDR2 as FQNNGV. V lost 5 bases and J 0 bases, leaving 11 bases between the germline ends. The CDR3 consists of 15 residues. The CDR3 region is CASSAGLSSYNEQFF. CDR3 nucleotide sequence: TGTGCCAGCAGCGCGGGACTGTCCTCCTACAATGAGCAGTTCTTC.

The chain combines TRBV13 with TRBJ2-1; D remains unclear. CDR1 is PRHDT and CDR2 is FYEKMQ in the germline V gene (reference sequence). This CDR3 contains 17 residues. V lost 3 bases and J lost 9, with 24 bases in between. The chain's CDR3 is CASSFLDQEPFGGEQFF. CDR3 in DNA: TGTGCCAGCAGCTTCCTCGACCAGGAACCCTTCGGTGGTGAGCAGTTCTTC.

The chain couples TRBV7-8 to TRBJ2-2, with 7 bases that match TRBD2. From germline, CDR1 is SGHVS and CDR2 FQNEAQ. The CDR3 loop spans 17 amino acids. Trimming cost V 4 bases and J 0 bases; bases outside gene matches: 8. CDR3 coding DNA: TGTGCCAGCAGCTACAGACCGGGACTATCGAACACCGGGGAGCTGTTTTTT. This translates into CASSYRPGLSNTGELFF.

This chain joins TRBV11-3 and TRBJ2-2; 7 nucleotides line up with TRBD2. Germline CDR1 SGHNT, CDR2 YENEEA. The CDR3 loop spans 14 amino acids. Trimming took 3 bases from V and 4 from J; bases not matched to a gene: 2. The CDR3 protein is CASSFSGVTGELFF. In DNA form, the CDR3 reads TGTGCCAGCAGCTTCAGCGGGGTCACCGGGGAGCTGTTTTTT.

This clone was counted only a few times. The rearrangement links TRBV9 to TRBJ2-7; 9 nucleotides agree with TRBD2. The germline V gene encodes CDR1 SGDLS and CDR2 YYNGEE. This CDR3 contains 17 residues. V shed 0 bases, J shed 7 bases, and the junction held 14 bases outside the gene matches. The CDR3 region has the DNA TGTGCCAGCAGCGTAGCTACGATAGCGGGGGTCCCCTCGGAGCAGTACTTC. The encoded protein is CASSVATIAGVPSEQYF.

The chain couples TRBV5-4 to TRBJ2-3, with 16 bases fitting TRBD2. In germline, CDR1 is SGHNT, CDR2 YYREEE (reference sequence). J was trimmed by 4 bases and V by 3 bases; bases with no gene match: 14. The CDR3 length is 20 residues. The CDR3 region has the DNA TGTGCCAGCAGCTCGGGACTAGCGGGGGGGATACGTCTGAGTGCAGATACGCAGTATTTT. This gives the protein CASSSGLAGGIRLSADTQYF.